The 31 T cell receptor beta chains below come from one sample, sequenced in a study. MiXCR, applied by TCRdb to the 5' RACE reads, yields one record per CDR3 protein. Counted here are about 57,000 distinct CDR3 sequences, 25% to 30% occurring once; the ten biggest clones make up about 3%. Sequenced sample: tumor-infiltrating memory CD4+ T cells sorted from the breast tumor. Regarding subset: memory CD4+ T cells, CD4+CD45RO+CD25-. Receptor source: a female donor with breast cancer.

In regard to this clonotype: A read error may produce the germline difference seen at one junction end. The chain links TRBV11-3 to TRBJ2-7; possibly TRBD1 for D (6 bases). Germline V gives CDR1 SGHNT, CDR2 YENEEA. The CDR3 spans 14 residues. As DNA, the CDR3 is TGTGCCAACAGCTTAGGACAGCCCGTCTACGAGCAGTACTTC. The encoded protein is CANSLGQPVYEQYF.

This clonotype appeared a few times. The chain joins TRBV6-5 to TRBJ2-2; 7 bases fit TRBD1. The junction had 9 bases not matched to a gene; V was cut back by 5 bases and J by 6 bases. This CDR3 is built from 15 residues. From germline, CDR1 is MNHEY and CDR2 SVGAGI. The CDR3 nucleotides read TGTGCCAGCAGTCCGACAGGGTTGATTTCCGGGGAGCTGTTTTTT. Residues: CASSPTGLISGELFF.

This clonotype was observed a few times. This rearrangement joins TRBV5-5 to TRBJ2-2; tentative D call: TRBD1 (5 bases). The CDR3 is 15 amino acids. The germline V gene encodes CDR1 SGHKS and CDR2 YYEKEE (reference sequence). With 5 bases removed from V and 4 bases from J, the gap between germline ends came to 15 bases. CDR3 sequence reads: CASRIESRATGELFF. The CDR3 region has the DNA TGTGCCAGCAGAATTGAGTCCAGGGCCACCGGGGAGCTGTTTTTT. The variable domain in full, completed from reference TRBV5-5 and TRBJ2-2, reads DAGVTQSPTHLIKTRGQQVTLRCSPISGHKSVSWYQQVLGQGPQFIFQYYEKEERGRGNFPDRFSARQFPNYSSELNVNALLLGDSALYLCASRIESRATGELFFGEGSRLTVL.

This clonotype has only one observation. The genes are TRBV2 and TRBJ2-3; the D is unclear. The V end lost 1 base, the J end lost 6 bases, and 11 bases lay between the germline ends. Germline V gene data show CDR1 as SNHLY and CDR2 as FYNNEI. The CDR3 runs to 14 residues. CDR3: CASSEGIIGDTQYF. Written as DNA, the CDR3 is TGTGCCAGCAGTGAAGGAATCATCGGGGATACGCAGTATTTT.

This rearrangement joins TRBV7-9 to TRBJ2-5; D remains ambiguous. The V end lost 3 bases, the J end lost 2 bases, and 7 bases lay between the germline ends. The CDR3 has 13 residues. CDR1 is SEHNR and CDR2 is FQNEAQ in the germline V gene (reference sequence). In nucleotides, the CDR3 is TGTGCCAGCAGCTTTCCGACACAAGAGACCCAGTACTTC. This codes for CASSFPTQETQYF.

This clonotype was observed a handful of times. V usage is TRBV7-8 and J usage is TRBJ2-7; 7 bases align to TRBD2. Trimming took 6 bases from V and 6 from J; bases not matched to a gene: 11. CDR3 length: 14 residues. Germline lookup yields CDR1 SGHVS and CDR2 FQNEAQ. The CDR3 region has the DNA TGTGCCAGCAGAACTGGGACTACCTCTACCGAGCAGTACTTC. Protein sequence: CASRTGTTSTEQYF.

This clonotype was seen a handful of times. This chain joins TRBV18 and TRBJ1-2, with D uncertain. V dropped 4 bases and J dropped 7 bases, with 10 bases sitting between them. Per the germline V gene, CDR1 is KGHSH and CDR2 is LQKENI. This CDR3 is built from 12 residues. The CDR3 DNA reads TGTGCCAGCTCACACAGCCCTCCTGGCTACACCTTC. It specifies CASSHSPPGYTF. Using reference TRBV18 and TRBJ1-2 for the parts outside the CDR3, the full variable domain is NAGVMQNPRHLVRRRGQEARLRCSPMKGHSHVYWYRQLPEEGLKFMVYLQKENIIDESGMPKERFSAEFPKEGPSILRIQQVVRGDSAAYFCASSHSPPGYTFGSGTRLTVV.

This clonotype was detected a few times. The chain employs TRBV12-3 or TRBV12-4 and TRBJ1-2; D unclear. The V gene lost 3 bases and the J gene lost 8 bases, with 7 bases spanning the gap. The CDR3 sequence is 11 residues long. In nucleotides, the CDR3 is TGTGCCAGCAGTTTCTCGTTGGGCTACACCTTC. The encoded protein is CASSFSLGYTF.

V gene TRBV7-2 combines with J gene TRBJ2-3; 7 nucleotides line up with TRBD2. The CDR3 is made up of 15 amino acids. V lost 2 bases to trimming and J lost 1 base; unmatched junction nucleotides: 3. CDR1 is SGHTA, CDR2 FQGNSA, per germline. This CDR3 is CASSLQSGGTDTQYF. The DNA of the CDR3 is TGTGCCAGCAGCTTACAGAGCGGGGGCACAGATACGCAGTATTTT.

The rearrangement joins TRBV29-1 to TRBJ1-1; D is unresolved. The germline CDR1 and CDR2 sequences are SQVTM and ANQGSEA. The CDR3 extends over 14 amino acids. Trimming took 5 bases from V and 0 from J, leaving 13 bases between them. The CDR3 DNA is TGCAGCGTTAGTAGGACGGATATGAACACTGAAGCTTTCTTT. Translated: CSVSRTDMNTEAFF.

The chain couples TRBV7-2 to TRBJ2-7; tentative D call: TRBD2 (5 bases). V lost 5 bases and J lost 13, with 24 bases in between. CDR3 size: 14 residues. Germline V gene data show CDR1 as SGHTA and CDR2 as FQGNSA. The CDR3 region has the DNA TGTGCCAGCAGCGGAGGAGGTCCTTGGCCCAGACTTTACTTC. Encoded protein: CASSGGGPWPRLYF.

V gene TRBV15 combines with J gene TRBJ1-2; TRBD1 might be the D (6 bases). Germline V gene data show CDR1 as LNHNV and CDR2 as YYDKDF (reference sequence). V lost 3 bases to trimming and J lost 8 bases, with 16 bases between them. The CDR3 length is 14 residues. The CDR3 DNA follows: TGTGCCACCAGCAGGTCCAGGGGCGCGCAGGGCTACACCTTC. Protein product: CATSRSRGAQGYTF.

The chain has TRBV2 and TRBJ1-5; no clear D. This CDR3 is built from 14 residues. Germline V gene data show CDR1 as SNHLY and CDR2 as FYNNEI. Trimming took off 7 bases at V and 0 bases at J, with 10 bases between the two ends. As DNA, the CDR3 is TGTGCCAGCACCGCAGCGCATAGCAATCAGCCCCAGCATTTT. It specifies CASTAAHSNQPQHF.

The gene calls are TRBV5-1 and TRBJ2-7; 13 bases agree with TRBD2. This CDR3 contains 17 residues. The trim removed 4 bases at V and 5 bases at J, leaving 12 bases unmatched. Germline CDR1 and CDR2: SGHRS and YFSETQ. CDR3 DNA: TGCGCCAGCAGCCCCGGACTAGCGGGAGATCTTAGCGACGAGCAGTACTTC. It codes for CASSPGLAGDLSDEQYF.

This clonotype was recorded a few times. The V call is TRBV7-2, the J call TRBJ2-5; D may match TRBD1 or TRBD2 (6 bases each). V was cut by 5 bases and J by 1 base, with 20 bases left in between. The CDR3 length is 17 residues. Germline CDR1 is SGHTA and CDR2 is FQGNSA. CDR3 nucleotides: TGTGCCAGCAGCACAGGAATGGGGGGCCTTTTCCAAGAGACCCAGTACTTC. It translates to CASSTGMGGLFQETQYF.

This clonotype turned up a few times. The rearrangement uses TRBV24-1 and TRBJ2-3; 7 bases fit TRBD2. After removal of 5 bases from V and 2 bases from J, the junction contained 9 bases not matched to a gene. The CDR3 runs to 16 residues. Germline-derived CDR1 and CDR2 are KGHDR and SFDVKD. The CDR3 is CATSVPSGMYTDTQYF. The CDR3 DNA reads TGTGCCACCAGTGTTCCAAGCGGGATGTACACAGATACGCAGTATTTT.

V is TRBV6-1 and J is TRBJ2-7, with 8 bases that match TRBD1. Germline lookup yields CDR1 MNHNS and CDR2 SASEGT. Losses at the gene ends were 8 bases for V and 3 bases for J; bases not matched to a gene: 6. CDR3 length equals 13 residues. This CDR3 is CASLSGTGYEQYF. Here the CDR3 DNA reads TGTGCCAGCCTGTCCGGGACAGGCTACGAGCAGTACTTC.

This clonotype was seen at least ten times. The chain uses TRBV7-2 and TRBJ2-7; the D gene is possibly TRBD2 (5 bases). Trimming took off 2 bases at V and 0 bases at J, with 11 bases between the two ends. CDR3 length: 15 amino acids. CDR1 SGHTA and CDR2 FQGNSA come from the germline V gene. This chain's CDR3 is CASSLQSGPSYEQYF. For the CDR3, the DNA is TGTGCCAGCAGCTTACAAAGCGGCCCCTCCTACGAGCAGTACTTC.

The chain employs TRBV6-1 and TRBJ2-3, with D possibly matching TRBD1 (5 bases). Germline-derived CDR1 and CDR2 are MNHNS and SASEGT. V was pared by 7 bases and J by 8 bases, with 7 bases between. CDR3 length: 10 amino acids. CDR3 in amino acids: CASTQGTQYF. CDR3 coding DNA: TGTGCCAGCACCCAGGGTACGCAGTATTTT.

The sample holds many counts of this clonotype. The V gene is TRBV7-2, the J gene TRBJ2-1; tentatively, D is TRBD2 (6 bases). The V and J ends lost 3 bases and 0 bases respectively, with 9 bases between them. The V gene's germline CDR1 is SGHTA and CDR2 FQGNSA. The CDR3 extends over 15 amino acids. This CDR3 is CASSLDGSSYNEQFF. CDR3 nucleotides: TGTGCCAGCAGCTTGGACGGGAGCTCCTACAATGAGCAGTTCTTC.

The chain recombines TRBV6-5 with TRBJ2-7; 7 bases are a match to TRBD1. The CDR3 loop spans 12 amino acids. Losses at the gene ends were 10 bases for V and 1 base for J; bases not matched to a gene: 4. Per germline, CDR1 MNHEY and CDR2 SVGAGI. For the CDR3, the DNA is TGTGCCACCAAACAGGGGTCCTACGAGCAGTACTTC. Translating it yields CATKQGSYEQYF.

Comment on this clonotype: Mismatch with germline at one junction end may stem from a read error. The rearrangement links TRBV10-1 to TRBJ2-7, with 12 bases identical to TRBD1. Looked up from germline, CDR1 is WNHNN and CDR2 is SYGVQD (reference sequence). The CDR3 sequence is 15 residues long. The CDR3 loop reads CASSEGTGGSYGQYF. In DNA, the CDR3 is TGCGCCAGCAGTGAAGGGACAGGGGGCTCATACGGGCAGTACTTC.

The chain couples TRBV15 to TRBJ1-1, with a possible D match to TRBD1 (5 bases). The ends were cut back, 5 bases at V and 6 bases at J, with 19 bases in the middle. CDR1 and CDR2 from the germline V gene are LNHNV and YYDKDF (reference sequence). The CDR3 is made up of 15 amino acids. The CDR3 region is CATSLRRGVSAEAFF. The CDR3 coding sequence is TGTGCCACCAGCCTCCGCCGGGGGGTTAGCGCTGAAGCTTTCTTT. Complete variable domain (other parts from reference TRBV15 and TRBJ1-1): DAMVIQNPRYQVTQFGKPVTLSCSQTLNHNVMYWYQQKSSQAPKLLFHYYDKDFNNEADTPDNFQSRRPNTSFCFLDIRSPGLGDTAMYLCATSLRRGVSAEAFFGQGTRLTVV.

For this clonotype: This may be a read error, as it is one base from a much larger clone. The rearrangement links TRBV7-2 to TRBJ1-6; 7 nucleotides match TRBD1. This CDR3 is built from 13 residues. Germline V gene data show CDR1 as SGHTA and CDR2 as FQGNSA. The J segment lost 12 bases and the V segment lost 5 bases, leaving 7 bases of the junction unmatched. CDR3 protein: CASSPRTGEPLHF. The CDR3 region has the DNA TGTGCCAGCAGCCCCCGGACAGGAGAACCCCTCCACTTT.

This clonotype was counted ten times or more. The rearrangement uses TRBV5-6 and TRBJ1-1; the D gene is possibly TRBD1 (6 bases). The length of the CDR3 is 16 residues. V lost 2 bases and J 0 bases, leaving 14 bases between the germline ends. Germline CDR1 SGHDT, CDR2 YYEEEE. The CDR3 spells CASSFRSGAMNTEAFF. The CDR3 DNA reads TGTGCCAGCAGCTTCCGGTCGGGGGCCATGAACACTGAAGCTTTCTTT.

The rearrangement links TRBV4-2 to TRBJ2-7; D remains unclear. This CDR3 has 15 amino acids. Trimming took off 0 bases at V and 2 bases at J, with 11 bases between the two ends. Germline V gene data show CDR1 as LGHNA and CDR2 as YNFKEQ. CDR3 in DNA: TGTGCCAGCAGCCAAGAGTACTCTGGAACCTACGAGCAGTACTTC. It codes for CASSQEYSGTYEQYF.

A few counts support this clonotype. This chain links TRBV5-1 with TRBJ2-2, with D possibly matching TRBD1 (6 bases). The germline V gene encodes CDR1 SGHRS and CDR2 YFSETQ. The CDR3 is 14 amino acids. Trimming cost V 0 bases and J 4 bases, with 7 bases left between them. The CDR3 reads CASSLGQATGELFF. The CDR3 DNA reads as TGCGCCAGCAGCTTGGGACAGGCCACCGGGGAGCTGTTTTTT.

Only a few counts were recorded for this clonotype. The gene calls are TRBV29-1 and TRBJ2-7; D unclear. CDR3 length equals 12 residues. V was shortened by 6 bases and J by 5 bases, with 14 bases between the two germline ends. CDR1 and CDR2 (germline): SQVTM, ANQGSEA. CDR3 sequence reads: CSVSMGRNEQYF. The DNA for the CDR3 is TGCAGCGTGAGTATGGGTCGTAACGAGCAGTACTTC.

The chain links TRBV12-3 or TRBV12-4 to TRBJ2-1; 11 bases are shared with TRBD2. The V gene end was trimmed by 6 bases and the J gene end by 5 bases; junction bases not matched to a gene: 9. The CDR3 spans 16 residues. The CDR3 sequence is CASSPTSGARDNEQFF. The CDR3 nucleotides are TGTGCCAGCAGCCCGACTAGCGGGGCCCGGGACAATGAGCAGTTCTTC.

V gene TRBV5-1 combines with J gene TRBJ1-1, with a weak D call TRBD1 (5 bases). This CDR3 is built from 13 residues. Deletions cut 3 bases from V and 4 bases from J, with 10 bases between. CDR1 is SGHRS, CDR2 YFSETQ, per germline. The CDR3 loop reads CASSSDSFTEAFF. The CDR3 DNA follows: TGCGCCAGCAGCTCTGACAGCTTCACTGAAGCTTTCTTT.

V usage is TRBV5-1 and J usage is TRBJ1-4, with 9 bases aligning to TRBD1. In germline, CDR1 is SGHRS, CDR2 YFSETQ. The CDR3 consists of 14 residues. V lost 7 bases and J lost 8; bases outside the gene matches: 9. The CDR3 coding sequence is TGCGCCAGCTCGACACGACAGGGGGGCGAAAAACTGTTTTTT. It encodes CASSTRQGGEKLFF.